This T cell receptor beta chain was observed in a study of shared clonotypes between healthy human individuals. The V gene's germline CDR1 is SQVTM and CDR2 ANQGSEA. The CDR3 totals 14 residues. This table comes from immunoSEQ multiplex PCR, and its TCRdb copy is limited to in-frame clones, with some not included. Of under 200,000 clones in the sample, roughly 91% were seen once. This rearrangement joins TRBV29-1 to TRBJ2-5; the match to TRBD2 covers 7 bases. The end of the DNA aligns better with TRBJ2-7, so the J call may be wrong. The TCR sequence derives from a woman in her 30s in good health. The sequencing sample was made of naive CD4+ T cells sorted from blood. Documented subset: CD45RA+ positively selected. CDR3 sequence (DNA): TGCAGCGGCCAGAGCGGGACCCACCCCCGCGAGCAGTACTTC. It encodes CSGQSGTHPREQYF.